The clone carrying this T cell receptor (beta chain) showed up just a few times. Through a sample-barcoded 5' primer and a J-beta primer mix, a second PCR was run for about 6 to 12 cycles. TCRdb reprocessed the 5' RACE reads via MiXCR and lists one record per CDR3 protein. The table includes about a million distinct CDR3 sequences, roughly 47% detected once. Trimming left V 9 bases short and J 1 base short, with 12 bases between. The CDR3 covers 13 residues. Germline V gene lookup returns CDR1 MDHEN and CDR2 SYDVKM. Individuals who donated were healthy Caucasians from Russia aged 6 to 90. The sample belongs to a study of blood T cells in healthy people across ages. Across the study: The template switching approach captured approximately one barcoded beta molecule for every two T cells.

This chain uses TRBV28 with TRBJ2-5, with a weak D call TRBD1 (6 bases). Sequenced sample: blood. The receptor's source is a woman aged 55-75 years in good health. Here the CDR3 DNA reads TGTGCCAGTCAGGGGACACCCCAAGAGACCCAGTACTTC. Its translation: CASQGTPQETQYF.